Reported below is one TCR beta chain. Its target is not known. The sample is drawn from a study of cytomegalovirus exposure and HLA in healthy donors. Study-wide context: There were approximately 81 million unique TCRs (from HLA-typed donors) in an early data release. Points from the study as a whole: Both high specificity and high sensitivity reportedly marked the classifier's diagnosis of cytomegalovirus status. V segments that were indistinguishable, TRBV6-2 and TRBV6-3 among them, were omitted from analysis.

Trimming removed 3 bases at V and 6 bases at J, with 10 bases between. Germline values: CDR1 LNHDA, CDR2 SQIVND (reference sequence). CDR3 length equals 13 residues. Primers: 60 Vbeta forward and 13 Jbeta reverse. TCRdb's copy holds only in-frame clones and misses some; the assay was immunoSEQ multiplex PCR. The data show 150,000 to 200,000 clones, about 80% seen once. Sample: PBMCs. This chain connects TRBV19 to TRBJ2-3; TRBD1 might be the D (6 bases). The receptor was isolated from a woman aged 25 to 39 in good health and CMV-seropositive. The CDR3 loop reads CASSMAGGDTQYF. The CDR3, as DNA: TGTGCCAGTAGTATGGCTGGGGGCGATACGCAGTATTTT.